The rows below give T cell receptor beta chains drawn from one sample of a study of T cells in Graves' hyperthyroidism and ophthalmopathy. TCRdb called the multiplex PCR reads again in MiXCR, with one record for every CDR3 protein. The top ten hold about 33% of the sample, which has about 250,000 distinct CDR3 sequences, roughly 15% seen once. The material sequenced was blood. Receptor source: a woman aged 45-60 years with Graves' hyperthyroidism that later progressed to Graves' ophthalmopathy. CDR3s include the opening cysteine and the closing phenylalanine or tryptophan. Each record gives: J gene, clone size, V gene, D gene, CDR3 DNA, CDR3 protein. A D gene is named only where the DNA matches it firmly. Some rows have no size entry. The others give once, few or many, or a class for an expanded clone.

j_call: TRBJ2-7; clone_size: many; v_call: TRBV9; d_call: TRBD2; cdr3_nt: TGTGCCAGCAGTGTTGGGACTAGCGGGAGTTACGAGCAGTACTTC; cdr3_aa: CASSVGTSGSYEQYF
j_call: TRBJ2-7; clone_size: many; v_call: TRBV12-3/TRBV12-4; d_call: NA; cdr3_nt: TGTGCCAGCAGTTTAGCGGGGAACATGGGCTACGAGCAGTACTTC; cdr3_aa: CASSLAGNMGYEQYF
j_call: TRBJ2-7; clone_size: NA; v_call: TRBV4-1; d_call: NA; cdr3_nt: TGCGCCAGCAGCCAAGTTGGGCCAGGAGACGAGCAGTACTTC; cdr3_aa: CASSQVGPGDEQYF
j_call: TRBJ2-5; clone_size: NA; v_call: TRBV4-1; d_call: NA; cdr3_nt: TGCGCCAGCAGCCAACTGGAGGCAGAGACCCAGTACTTC; cdr3_aa: CASSQLEAETQYF
j_call: TRBJ1-2; clone_size: NA; v_call: TRBV2; d_call: TRBD1; cdr3_nt: TGTGCCAGCACACTTACCCCCGGGACAGGCTTCTATGGCTACACCTTC; cdr3_aa: CASTLTPGTGFYGYTF
j_call: TRBJ2-7; clone_size: many; v_call: TRBV20-1; d_call: NA; cdr3_nt: TGCAGTGCTAGGAATCGGGACACATCCTACGAGCAGTACTTC; cdr3_aa: CSARNRDTSYEQYF
j_call: TRBJ1-1; clone_size: many; v_call: TRBV5-5; d_call: TRBD1; cdr3_nt: TGTGCCAGCAGCTTCCACCTAGGGGGCTTGGAAGCTTTCTTT; cdr3_aa: CASSFHLGGLEAFF
j_call: TRBJ2-3; clone_size: many; v_call: TRBV7-3; d_call: NA; cdr3_nt: TGTGCCAGCAGCCCCCCTCAGGGGGATACGCAGTATTTT; cdr3_aa: CASSPPQGDTQYF
j_call: TRBJ2-5; clone_size: many; v_call: TRBV13; d_call: TRBD2; cdr3_nt: TGTGCCAGCAGCCTCCCGGGACTAGCTGAGACCCAGTACTTC; cdr3_aa: CASSLPGLAETQYF
j_call: TRBJ2-1; clone_size: NA; v_call: TRBV19; d_call: TRBD2; cdr3_nt: TGTGCCAGTAGTAGATCATCGGGAGGGGGGGATGAGCAGTTCTTC; cdr3_aa: CASSRSSGGGDEQFF
j_call: TRBJ1-3; clone_size: few; v_call: TRBV12-3/TRBV12-4; d_call: NA; cdr3_nt: TGTGCCAGCAGTTTTTGGAGCTCTGGAAACACCACATATTTT; cdr3_aa: CASSFWSSGNTTYF
j_call: TRBJ1-1; clone_size: NA; v_call: TRBV19; d_call: TRBD1; cdr3_nt: TGTGCCAGTAGTACCCACAGGGGAATGGGTGAAGCTTTCTTT; cdr3_aa: CASSTHRGMGEAFF
j_call: TRBJ2-3; clone_size: many; v_call: TRBV30; d_call: TRBD2; cdr3_nt: TGTGCCTGGAGTGTAGCGGGAGGGACAGATACGCAGTATTTT; cdr3_aa: CAWSVAGGTDTQYF
j_call: TRBJ2-7; clone_size: NA; v_call: TRBV19; d_call: TRBD2; cdr3_nt: TGTGCCACTAAGACTAGCGGGAGCTCCTACGAGCAGTACTTC; cdr3_aa: CATKTSGSSYEQYF
j_call: TRBJ2-5; clone_size: many; v_call: TRBV7-6; d_call: NA; cdr3_nt: TGTGCCAGCAGCCCCAATAACCCCCAAGAGACCCAGTACTTC; cdr3_aa: CASSPNNPQETQYF
j_call: TRBJ1-2; clone_size: many; v_call: TRBV19; d_call: NA; cdr3_nt: TGTGCCAGCCGTCCAGAGCCAGCTAACTATGGCTACACCTTC; cdr3_aa: CASRPEPANYGYTF
j_call: TRBJ1-1; clone_size: many; v_call: TRBV27; d_call: TRBD1; cdr3_nt: TGTGCCAGCAGATACAGGGGAATGAACACTGAAGCTTTCTTT; cdr3_aa: CASRYRGMNTEAFF
j_call: TRBJ1-2; clone_size: many; v_call: TRBV20-1; d_call: NA; cdr3_nt: TGCAGTGCTAGAGATCTACGAATGGGCTACACCTTC; cdr3_aa: CSARDLRMGYTF
j_call: TRBJ1-2; clone_size: many; v_call: TRBV11-2; d_call: NA; cdr3_nt: TGTGCCAGCAGTCAACAGGGATTCTATGGCTACACCTTC; cdr3_aa: CASSQQGFYGYTF
j_call: TRBJ2-7; clone_size: few; v_call: TRBV6-1; d_call: NA; cdr3_nt: TGTGCCAGCAGCCCGGGACACCTCTACGAGCAGTACTTC; cdr3_aa: CASSPGHLYEQYF
j_call: TRBJ1-5; clone_size: NA; v_call: TRBV4-2; d_call: NA; cdr3_nt: TGTGCCAGCAGCCAAGGCTTTAATCAGCCCCAGCATTTT; cdr3_aa: CASSQGFNQPQHF
j_call: TRBJ2-3; clone_size: many; v_call: TRBV20-1; d_call: NA; cdr3_nt: TGCAGTGCGTTAGAACTTAACACAGATACGCAGTATTTT; cdr3_aa: CSALELNTDTQYF
j_call: TRBJ2-3; clone_size: NA; v_call: TRBV7-6; d_call: TRBD2; cdr3_nt: TGTGCCAGCAGCTCCGAGGGGACTAGCGGTCCCACAGATACGCAGTATTTT; cdr3_aa: CASSSEGTSGPTDTQYF
j_call: TRBJ2-3; clone_size: NA; v_call: TRBV4-1; d_call: TRBD2; cdr3_nt: TGCGCCAGCAGCCAAGATCCAGCGGGAGGGACAGATACGCAGTATTTT; cdr3_aa: CASSQDPAGGTDTQYF
j_call: TRBJ2-1; clone_size: many; v_call: TRBV29-1; d_call: NA; cdr3_nt: TGCAGCGGCACGGCTGCTAGCGCTAGCTCCTACAATGAGCAGTTCTTC; cdr3_aa: CSGTAASASSYNEQFF
j_call: TRBJ2-3; clone_size: many; v_call: TRBV20-1; d_call: TRBD2; cdr3_nt: TGCAGTGCCGACCTTCTAACTAGCGGGAGTTATGATACGCAGTATTTT; cdr3_aa: CSADLLTSGSYDTQYF
j_call: TRBJ1-1; clone_size: many; v_call: TRBV29-1; d_call: NA; cdr3_nt: TGCAGCGTTGGGATCACAGAGAACACTGAAGCTTTCTTT; cdr3_aa: CSVGITENTEAFF
j_call: TRBJ1-4; clone_size: NA; v_call: TRBV5-6; d_call: NA; cdr3_nt: TGTGCCAGCAGCTTGGGGCATGAAAAACTGTTTTTT; cdr3_aa: CASSLGHEKLFF
j_call: TRBJ2-2; clone_size: many; v_call: TRBV12-3/TRBV12-4; d_call: NA; cdr3_nt: TGTGCCAGCAGTCCCCTGCGGGATGGGGCCGGGGAGCTGTTTTTT; cdr3_aa: CASSPLRDGAGELFF
j_call: TRBJ2-7; clone_size: many; v_call: TRBV18; d_call: NA; cdr3_nt: TGTGCCAGCTCACCATGGGCTGACGAGCAGTACTTC; cdr3_aa: CASSPWADEQYF
j_call: TRBJ1-5; clone_size: many; v_call: TRBV6-1; d_call: TRBD1; cdr3_nt: TGTGCCAGCAGCTTGACAGGGGGCTCCAATCAGCCCCAGCATTTT; cdr3_aa: CASSLTGGSNQPQHF
j_call: TRBJ2-7; clone_size: many; v_call: TRBV2; d_call: TRBD1; cdr3_nt: TGTGCCAGCAGCCCGGACAGGAGAGAGTCCTACGAGCAGTACTTC; cdr3_aa: CASSPDRRESYEQYF
j_call: TRBJ1-1; clone_size: many; v_call: TRBV6-1; d_call: NA; cdr3_nt: TGTGCCAGCAAAGGCACCGAGAACACTGAAGCTTTCTTT; cdr3_aa: CASKGTENTEAFF
j_call: TRBJ2-5; clone_size: many; v_call: TRBV30; d_call: NA; cdr3_nt: TGTGCCTGGAGTAGGTTGCGCATAAAAGAGACCCAGTACTTC; cdr3_aa: CAWSRLRIKETQYF
j_call: TRBJ1-1; clone_size: many; v_call: TRBV20-1; d_call: NA; cdr3_nt: TGCAGTGCTAGAGATGCGGCTACTGAAGCTTTCTTT; cdr3_aa: CSARDAATEAFF
j_call: TRBJ2-7; clone_size: many; v_call: TRBV5-1; d_call: TRBD2; cdr3_nt: TGCGCCAGCACCTGGACTAGCGGGTCCTACGAGCAGTACTTC; cdr3_aa: CASTWTSGSYEQYF
j_call: TRBJ2-1; clone_size: NA; v_call: TRBV6-1; d_call: TRBD2; cdr3_nt: TGTGCCAGCAGGCCGGGACTAGCGAAGGATGAGCAGTTCTTC; cdr3_aa: CASRPGLAKDEQFF
j_call: TRBJ2-4; clone_size: NA; v_call: TRBV19; d_call: NA; cdr3_nt: TGTGCCAGTACCGAGGGGGGTCGACTAGCCAAAAACATTCAGTACTTC; cdr3_aa: CASTEGGRLAKNIQYF
j_call: TRBJ1-2; clone_size: many; v_call: TRBV2; d_call: NA; cdr3_nt: TGTGCCAGCAGTGCAGGGCTTAGCTATGGCTACACCTTC; cdr3_aa: CASSAGLSYGYTF
j_call: TRBJ1-2; clone_size: many; v_call: TRBV6-1; d_call: NA; cdr3_nt: TGTGCCAGCAGTGAAAGAAGATATGGCTACACCTTC; cdr3_aa: CASSERRYGYTF
j_call: TRBJ2-1; clone_size: NA; v_call: TRBV6-1; d_call: NA; cdr3_nt: TGTGCCAGCAGTCCAAACAGAGTCTATGAGCAGTTCTTC; cdr3_aa: CASSPNRVYEQFF
j_call: TRBJ1-4; clone_size: many; v_call: TRBV30; d_call: NA; cdr3_nt: TGTGCCTGGAGTACCTATAATGAAAAACTGTTTTTT; cdr3_aa: CAWSTYNEKLFF
j_call: TRBJ2-2; clone_size: few; v_call: TRBV19; d_call: TRBD2; cdr3_nt: TGTGCCAGTAGTATCTCAAAACGGGGGGGACGGGAGCTGTTTTTT; cdr3_aa: CASSISKRGGRELFF
j_call: TRBJ2-3; clone_size: NA; v_call: TRBV29-1; d_call: TRBD2; cdr3_nt: TGCAGCGTTGCACTAGCGGGAGCAGATACGCAGTATTTT; cdr3_aa: CSVALAGADTQYF
j_call: TRBJ1-1; clone_size: NA; v_call: TRBV29-1; d_call: NA; cdr3_nt: TGCAGCGTTTCCGAACAGCCGAACACTAAAGCTTTCTTT; cdr3_aa: CSVSEQPNTKAFF
j_call: TRBJ1-1; clone_size: many; v_call: TRBV18; d_call: NA; cdr3_nt: TGTGCCAGCTCACCCCCATGGGGGGGGACTGAAGCTTTCTTT; cdr3_aa: CASSPPWGGTEAFF
j_call: TRBJ1-2; clone_size: NA; v_call: TRBV3-1; d_call: NA; cdr3_nt: TGTGCCAGCAGCTACCCCAGCCGAGACTATGGCTACACCTTC; cdr3_aa: CASSYPSRDYGYTF
j_call: TRBJ2-4; clone_size: many; v_call: TRBV6-2/TRBV6-3; d_call: TRBD2; cdr3_nt: TGTGCCAGCAGTTACTCCTCGGGACTAGCGGTACCCAAAAACATTCAGTACTTC; cdr3_aa: CASSYSSGLAVPKNIQYF
j_call: TRBJ2-2; clone_size: many; v_call: TRBV12-3/TRBV12-4; d_call: NA; cdr3_nt: TGTGCCAGCCTAGAGCTCAACACCGGGGAGCTGTTTTTT; cdr3_aa: CASLELNTGELFF
j_call: TRBJ2-7; clone_size: many; v_call: TRBV5-1; d_call: TRBD1; cdr3_nt: TGCGCCAGCAGCAGTCGACAGGGGGGGACCTACGAGCAGTACTTC; cdr3_aa: CASSSRQGGTYEQYF
j_call: TRBJ2-5; clone_size: many; v_call: TRBV20-1; d_call: NA; cdr3_nt: TGCAGTGCGAGGGCCAGGGCCCATCCGGAGACCCAGTACTTC; cdr3_aa: CSARARAHPETQYF
j_call: TRBJ2-1; clone_size: NA; v_call: TRBV5-8; d_call: TRBD2; cdr3_nt: TGTGCCAGCAGCTCCGGGACTAGCGGGATTACCTACAATGAGCAGTTCTTC; cdr3_aa: CASSSGTSGITYNEQFF